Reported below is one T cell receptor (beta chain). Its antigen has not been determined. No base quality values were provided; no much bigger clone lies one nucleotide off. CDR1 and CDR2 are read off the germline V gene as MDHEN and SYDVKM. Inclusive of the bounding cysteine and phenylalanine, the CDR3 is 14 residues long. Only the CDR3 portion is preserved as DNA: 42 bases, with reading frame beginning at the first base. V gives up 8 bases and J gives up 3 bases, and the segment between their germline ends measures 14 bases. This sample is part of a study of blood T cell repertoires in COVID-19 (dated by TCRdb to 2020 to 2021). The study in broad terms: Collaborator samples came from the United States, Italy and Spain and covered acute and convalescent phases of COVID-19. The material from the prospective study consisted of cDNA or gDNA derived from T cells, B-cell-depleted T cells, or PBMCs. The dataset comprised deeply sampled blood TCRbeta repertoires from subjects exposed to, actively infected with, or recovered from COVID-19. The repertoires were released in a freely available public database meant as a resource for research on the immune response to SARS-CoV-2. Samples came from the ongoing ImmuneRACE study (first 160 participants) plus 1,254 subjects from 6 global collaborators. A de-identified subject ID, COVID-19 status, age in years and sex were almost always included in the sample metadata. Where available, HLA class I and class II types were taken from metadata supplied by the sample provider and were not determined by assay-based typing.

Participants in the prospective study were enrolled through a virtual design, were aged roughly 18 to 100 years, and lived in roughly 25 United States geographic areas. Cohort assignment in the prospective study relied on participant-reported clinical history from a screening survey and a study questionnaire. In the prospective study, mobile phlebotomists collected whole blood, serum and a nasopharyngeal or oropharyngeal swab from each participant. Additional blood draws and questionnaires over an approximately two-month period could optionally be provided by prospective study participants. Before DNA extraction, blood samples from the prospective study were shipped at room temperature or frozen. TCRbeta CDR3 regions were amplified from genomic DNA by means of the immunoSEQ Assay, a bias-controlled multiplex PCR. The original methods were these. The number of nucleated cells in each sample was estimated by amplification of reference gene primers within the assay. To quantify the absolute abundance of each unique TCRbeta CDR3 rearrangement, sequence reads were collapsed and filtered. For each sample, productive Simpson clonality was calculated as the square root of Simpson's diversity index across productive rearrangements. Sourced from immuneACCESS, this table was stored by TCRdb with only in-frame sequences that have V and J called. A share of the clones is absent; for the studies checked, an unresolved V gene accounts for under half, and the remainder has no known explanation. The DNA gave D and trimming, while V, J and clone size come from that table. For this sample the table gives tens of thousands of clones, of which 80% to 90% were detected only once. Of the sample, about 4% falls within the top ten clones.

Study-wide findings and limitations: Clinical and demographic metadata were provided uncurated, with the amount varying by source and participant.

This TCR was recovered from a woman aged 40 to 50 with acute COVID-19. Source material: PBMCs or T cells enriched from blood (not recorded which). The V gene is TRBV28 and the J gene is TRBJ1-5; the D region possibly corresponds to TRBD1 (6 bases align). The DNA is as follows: TGTGCCAGCCGACCATCAGGGGACAATCAGCCCCAGCATTTT. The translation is CASRPSGDNQPQHF.